Listed here is a single T cell receptor (beta chain). As yet, its antigen is unknown. Patients were ineligible given autoimmune disease history or systemic immunosuppression. The entry originates in a study of OX40 agonist ivuxolimab in advanced cancers. Study overall: Patients' therapy was ivuxolimab, an antibody that acts as an agonist of OX40 (CD134). Study-wide points: Which antigen the expanded peripheral T cells recognized is unknown. The average count of expanded clones was higher among CD8+ T cells than among CD4+.

Libraries were prepared by immunoSEQ multiplex PCR; TCRdb keeps only in-frame clonotypes and omits some of them. The repertoire has about 100,000 clones, under 95% of them found once; the top ten carry approximately 0.54%. Here the sequenced sample was CD4+ or CD8+ T cells sorted from blood, taken in a trial of the OX40 agonist ivuxolimab. The source of this sequence is an adult with an advanced solid tumor such as melanoma, head and neck, liver or kidney cancer.

The CDR3 sequence: CASSLDSNQPQHF. The CDR3 nucleotides read TGTGCCAGCAGCTTAGATAGCAATCAGCCCCAGCATTTT. This chain joins TRBV7-8 and TRBJ1-5, with unresolved D. The V end was cut by 1 base, the J end by 0 bases, with 1 base between. The CDR3 totals 13 residues. CDR1 is SGHVS, CDR2 FQNEAQ, per germline.